This note documents a single T cell receptor beta chain sequence. Measured with immunoSEQ multiplex PCR; TCRdb has only the in-frame clones, and not every one. Of 25,000 to 30,000 clones listed, approximately 79% were seen once; the top ten hold about 1.8%. This CDR3 has 18 residues. Germline CDR1 and CDR2: LGHNA and YNFKEQ. Losses at the gene ends were 0 bases for V and 0 bases for J; bases not matched to a gene: 8. This sample was taken from a study of blood T cell repertoires in COVID-19. About the research overall: Nucleic acid was either cDNA or gDNA, and it came from T cells, B-cell-depleted T cells, or PBMCs.

The sequence was collected from an elderly man with active or convalescent COVID-19. This rearrangement joins TRBV4-2 to TRBJ2-3; 8 bases fit TRBD2. The sample was peripheral blood. The CDR3 sequence: CASSQDLSGTYSTDTQYF. For the CDR3, the DNA is TGTGCCAGCAGCCAAGACCTTAGCGGGACCTATAGCACAGATACGCAGTATTTT.